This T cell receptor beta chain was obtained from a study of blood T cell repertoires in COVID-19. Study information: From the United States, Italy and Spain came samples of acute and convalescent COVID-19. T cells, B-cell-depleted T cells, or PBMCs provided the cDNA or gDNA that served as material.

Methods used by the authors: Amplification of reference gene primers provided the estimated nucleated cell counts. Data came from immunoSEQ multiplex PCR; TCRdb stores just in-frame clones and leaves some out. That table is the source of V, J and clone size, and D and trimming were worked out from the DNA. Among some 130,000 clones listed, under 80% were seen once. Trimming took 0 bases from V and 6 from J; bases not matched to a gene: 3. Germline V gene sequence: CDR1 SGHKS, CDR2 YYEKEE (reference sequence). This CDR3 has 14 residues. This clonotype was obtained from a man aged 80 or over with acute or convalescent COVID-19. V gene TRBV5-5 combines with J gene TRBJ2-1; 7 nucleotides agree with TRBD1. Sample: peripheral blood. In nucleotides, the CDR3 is TGTGCCAGCAGCTTGGGGGGACAGTCCAATGAGCAGTTCTTC. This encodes CASSLGGQSNEQFF.